This T cell receptor beta chain appears in the sequencing data of a study of blood T cells in healthy people across ages. Notes on the study in general: Age showed a roughly linear inverse relationship with TCR beta diversity per million T cells. Naive and antigen-experienced cells could not be conclusively compared, given unsorted PBMCs.

The CDR3 extends over 13 amino acids. V lost 5 bases and J 3 bases, leaving 10 bases between the germline ends. From germline, CDR1 is SGHVS and CDR2 FNYEAQ. This clonotype occurred a few times. Its specificity is not known. For the second PCR, which ran for about 6 to 11 cycles, a sample-barcoded 5' primer and a J-beta primer mix were used. TCRdb processed the 5' RACE reads anew with MiXCR; each CDR3 protein has one entry. This table has approximately 800,000 distinct CDR3 sequences, around a quarter appearing once. This same sample was also taken into another study, of T cells of mothers and their children. From that report: The people who donated were three healthy Caucasian mothers and their six children.

Sequenced input: blood. The chain links TRBV7-6 to TRBJ2-5; D gene unclear. The source is a boy between 10 and 17 years old in good health. CDR3 nucleotides: TGTGCCAGCAGCAGTAACATTGAAGAGACCCAGTACTTC. This gives the protein CASSSNIEETQYF.